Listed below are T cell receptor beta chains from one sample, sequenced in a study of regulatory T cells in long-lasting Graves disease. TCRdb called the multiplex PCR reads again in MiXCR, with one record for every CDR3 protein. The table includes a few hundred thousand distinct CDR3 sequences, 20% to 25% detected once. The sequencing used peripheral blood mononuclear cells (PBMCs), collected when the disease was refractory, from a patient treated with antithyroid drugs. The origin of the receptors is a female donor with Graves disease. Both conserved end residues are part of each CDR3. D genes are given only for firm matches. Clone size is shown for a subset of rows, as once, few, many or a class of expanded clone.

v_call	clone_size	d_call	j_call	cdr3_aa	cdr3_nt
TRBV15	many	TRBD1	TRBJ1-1	CATSRDEWGQDSSGNTEAFF	TGTGCCACCAGCAGAGATGAGTGGGGACAGGATTCCTCCGGGAACACTGAAGCTTTCTTT
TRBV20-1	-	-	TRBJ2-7	CSASRISYEQYF	TGCAGTGCTAGTCGGATTTCCTACGAGCAGTACTTC
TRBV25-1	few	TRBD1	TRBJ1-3	CASSGLYGTAGNTIYF	TGTGCCAGCAGTGGACTATACGGGACAGCTGGAAACACCATATATTTT
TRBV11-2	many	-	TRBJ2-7	CASSLDFSSYEQYF	TGTGCCAGCAGCTTGGATTTCTCCTCCTACGAGCAGTACTTC
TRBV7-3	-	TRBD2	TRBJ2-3	CASSLYGGRRTDTQYF	TGTGCCAGCAGCTTATATGGCGGGAGGCGCACAGATACGCAGTATTTT
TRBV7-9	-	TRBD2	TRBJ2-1	CASSITSGGSYNEQFF	TGTGCCAGCAGCATCACTAGCGGGGGATCCTACAATGAGCAGTTCTTC
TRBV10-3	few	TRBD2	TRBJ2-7	CATKGTSGPYEQYF	TGTGCCACAAAAGGGACTAGCGGACCCTACGAGCAGTACTTC
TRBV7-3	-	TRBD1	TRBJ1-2	CASSTGTVTNYGYTF	TGTGCCAGCAGCACCGGGACAGTTACTAACTATGGCTACACCTTC
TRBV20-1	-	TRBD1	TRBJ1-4	CSALPDRGRWVGNEKLFF	TGCAGTGCCCTCCCGGACAGGGGGCGTTGGGTGGGGAATGAAAAACTGTTTTTT
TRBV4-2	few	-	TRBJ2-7	CASSQVGRAEQYF	TGTGCCAGCAGCCAAGTGGGAAGGGCCGAGCAGTACTTC
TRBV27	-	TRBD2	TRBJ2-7	CASRKAGGFYEQYF	TGTGCCAGCAGGAAAGCGGGAGGGTTTTACGAGCAGTACTTC
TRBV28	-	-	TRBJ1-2	CASSLIGPWGGYTF	TGTGCCAGCAGTTTAATAGGGCCCTGGGGGGGCTACACCTTC
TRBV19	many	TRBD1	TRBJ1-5	CASSPGWTGGISNQPQHF	TGTGCCAGTAGTCCCGGTTGGACAGGGGGAATTAGCAATCAGCCCCAGCATTTT
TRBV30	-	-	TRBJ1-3	CAWDTGQLNSGNTIYF	TGTGCCTGGGATACTGGACAGCTAAACTCTGGAAACACCATATATTTT
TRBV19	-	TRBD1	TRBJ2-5	CASSTDGQGPRAQYF	TGTGCCAGTAGTACCGACGGACAGGGCCCAAGGGCCCAGTACTTC
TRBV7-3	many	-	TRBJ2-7	CASSLGPRYEQYF	TGTGCCAGCAGCTTAGGGCCGCGGTACGAGCAGTACTTC
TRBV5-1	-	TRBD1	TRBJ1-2	CASSLPKGQGPAYGYTF	TGCGCCAGCAGCTTGCCCAAGGGACAGGGACCGGCTTATGGCTACACCTTC
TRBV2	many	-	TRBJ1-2	CASSDASRGNGGYTF	TGTGCCAGCAGTGACGCATCCAGGGGAAACGGCGGCTACACCTTC
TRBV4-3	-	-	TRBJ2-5	CASSLVFTPQETQYF	TGCGCCAGCAGCCTAGTTTTTACCCCGCAAGAGACCCAGTACTTC
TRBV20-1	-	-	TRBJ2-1	CSTGRNMNEQFF	TGCAGCACGGGACGTAATATGAATGAGCAGTTCTTC
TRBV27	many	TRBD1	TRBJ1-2	CASSKDRVTYGYTF	TGTGCCAGCAGTAAGGACAGGGTTACCTATGGCTACACCTTC
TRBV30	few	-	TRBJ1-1	CAWSGGPLNTEAFF	TGTGCCTGGAGTGGTGGCCCCTTGAACACTGAAGCTTTCTTT
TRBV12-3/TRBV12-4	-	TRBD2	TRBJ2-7	CASSLSRRGLARSSYEQYF	TGTGCCAGCAGTTTATCTAGGCGGGGACTAGCGCGATCCTCCTACGAGCAGTACTTC
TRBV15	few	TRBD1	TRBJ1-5	CATQGQGNQPQHF	TGTGCCACCCAGGGACAGGGTAACCAGCCCCAGCATTTT
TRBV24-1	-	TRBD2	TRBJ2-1	CATSDHGTRNNEQFF	TGTGCCACCAGTGACCACGGGACTAGGAATAATGAGCAGTTCTTC
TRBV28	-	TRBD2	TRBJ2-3	CASSLDALAGVPDTQYF	TGTGCCAGCAGTTTAGACGCGTTAGCGGGAGTTCCAGATACGCAGTATTTT
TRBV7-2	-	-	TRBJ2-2	CASSLVRVGTGELFF	TGTGCCAGCAGCTTAGTGCGGGTCGGAACCGGGGAGCTGTTTTTT
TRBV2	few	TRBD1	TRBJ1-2	CASSSGTGNRAYGYTF	TGTGCCAGCAGCTCCGGGACAGGTAACAGGGCCTATGGCTACACCTTC
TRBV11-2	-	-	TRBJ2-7	CASSLEQGPYKQYF	TGTGCCAGCAGCTTAGAGCAGGGTCCCTACAAGCAGTACTTC
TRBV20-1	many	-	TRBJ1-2	CSAMGRADYGYTF	TGCAGTGCTATGGGCCGCGCTGACTATGGCTACACCTTC
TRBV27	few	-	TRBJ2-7	CASSRPEGEQYF	TGTGCCAGCAGTCGACCCGAGGGCGAGCAGTACTTC
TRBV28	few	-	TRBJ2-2	CASSPSPYTRANLNTGELFF	TGTGCCAGCAGTCCTTCACCGTATACAAGGGCCAACCTTAACACCGGGGAGCTGTTTTTT
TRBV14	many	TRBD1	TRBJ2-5	CASSQRTGLVGETQYF	TGTGCCAGCAGCCAAAGGACAGGGTTGGTCGGCGAGACCCAGTACTTC
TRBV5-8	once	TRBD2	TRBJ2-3	CASSFVIVRATSGSTDTQYF	TGTGCCAGCAGCTTCGTTATTGTTCGGGCTACTAGCGGGAGCACAGATACGCAGTATTTT
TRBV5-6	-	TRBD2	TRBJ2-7	CASSFGTRNEQYF	TGTGCCAGCAGCTTCGGGACTAGAAATGAGCAGTACTTC
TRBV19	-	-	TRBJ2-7	CASSIGGRTNYEQYF	TGTGCCAGTAGTATAGGCGGACGCACCAACTACGAGCAGTACTTC
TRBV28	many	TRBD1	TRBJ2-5	CASSYSWDSQETQYF	TGTGCCAGCAGTTACTCCTGGGACAGCCAAGAGACCCAGTACTTC
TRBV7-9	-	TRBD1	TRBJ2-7	CASSPPGGAYEQYF	TGTGCCAGCAGCCCCCCAGGGGGAGCCTACGAGCAGTACTTC
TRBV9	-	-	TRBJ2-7	CASSVGGTSSYEQYF	TGTGCCAGCAGCGTAGGCGGGACGTCCTCCTACGAGCAGTACTTC
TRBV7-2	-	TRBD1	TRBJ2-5	CASSLGGDRVTQYF	TGTGCCAGCAGCTTAGGGGGGGACAGGGTGACCCAGTACTTC
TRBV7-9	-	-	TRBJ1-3	CASSLDVSGNTIYF	TGTGCCAGCAGCTTAGATGTCTCTGGAAACACCATATATTTT
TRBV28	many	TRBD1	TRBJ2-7	CASSLAQGAYEQYF	TGTGCCAGCAGTTTGGCACAGGGGGCCTACGAGCAGTACTTC
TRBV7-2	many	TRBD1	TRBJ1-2	CASSLEQGAIYGYTF	TGTGCCAGCAGCTTAGAGCAGGGGGCAATCTATGGCTACACCTTC
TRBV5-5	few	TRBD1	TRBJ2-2	CASLQGAYTGELFF	TGTGCCAGCTTACAGGGGGCTTACACCGGGGAGCTGTTTTTT
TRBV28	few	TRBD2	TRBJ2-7	CASSRGLAPRSSYEQYF	TGTGCCAGCAGTCGGGGACTAGCCCCTAGGAGCTCCTACGAGCAGTACTTC
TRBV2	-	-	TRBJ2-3	CASRSPTTDTQYF	TGTGCCAGCAGGAGTCCTACCACAGATACGCAGTATTTT
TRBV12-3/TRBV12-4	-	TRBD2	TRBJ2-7	CASSPGLGGASYEQYF	TGTGCCAGCAGTCCCGGCCTCGGGGGGGCGTCCTACGAGCAGTACTTC
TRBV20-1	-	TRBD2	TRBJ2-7	CSARTSGLGGEQYF	TGCAGTGCTAGAACTAGCGGCTTGGGGGGCGAGCAGTACTTC